This T cell receptor beta chain derives from a study of regulatory T cells in long-lasting Graves disease. About the study: By definition, persistent Graves' disease involved antithyroid drugs for over 5 years alongside positive TSH receptor antibodies.

This sample's time point: persistent/refractory GD, antithyroid drugs over 5 years with positive TRAb. Generation of the TCR library employed RNA extracted from PBMCs. Clinicians diagnosed Graves' disease using American Thyroid Association guidelines. Broader study findings: Blood alone, not thyroid tissue, was studied. TRBV28, TRBJ1-2 and TRBJ2-5 emerged as the favored segments in persistent disease.

V was clipped by 3 bases and J by 7 bases; unmatched bases: 4. Germline V gives CDR1 MNHNS, CDR2 SASEGT. The CDR3 is made up of 15 amino acids. For TCR beta, libraries came from iRepertoire HTBI primers and Arm-PCR of CDR3 regions. TCRdb analysed the multiplex PCR reads with MiXCR anew, one entry per CDR3 protein. The sample consists of 400,000 or so distinct CDR3 sequences, around 20% of them appearing once. This clonotype was recorded many times. As yet, its antigen is unknown. Specimen: peripheral blood mononuclear cells (PBMCs), collected when the disease was refractory, from a patient treated with antithyroid drugs. This TCR derives from a female donor with Graves disease. The V and J genes are TRBV6-1 and TRBJ1-6; 9 bases are a match to TRBD1. The DNA of the CDR3 is TGTGCCAGCAGTGACCCCGGGACAGGGAATTCACCCCTCCACTTT. The encoded protein is CASSDPGTGNSPLHF.